Here is one T cell receptor beta chain with its context. Its antigen is unknown. The source of the sample is a study of vaccination and CD4 T cells after COVID-19. Study-wide findings and caveats: Data came from relatively few convalescent patients and lacked early post-infection timepoints.

The Oncomine TCR Beta short-read assay was applied to DNA of cultured CD4+ T cells. DNA came from CD4+ T cells after culture. MiXCR was run by TCRdb on the PCR reads, yielding one entry per CDR3 protein. Here the sample spans about 10,000 distinct CDR3 sequences, around 30% being singletons. This sample's treatment: approximately 9-day PBMC culture with coronavirus spike peptide pools or control peptides (ViraFEST assay). Ahead of the COVID-19 pandemic (2011-2018), the CD4+ T cells of the unexposed donor were collected. Trimming stripped 3 bases from V and 0 bases from J, with 14 bases between. There are 16 residues in the CDR3. Germline V lookup: CDR1 MDHEN, CDR2 SYDVKM.

The specimen was CD4+ T cells from blood, cultured in vitro. This sequence originates from a human donor in good health. The rearrangement uses TRBV28 and TRBJ1-1; D is undetermined. The CDR3 region is CASSFSLAVVNTEAFF. The CDR3 DNA reads as TGTGCCAGCAGTTTTTCGTTGGCAGTTGTGAACACTGAAGCTTTCTTT.